A single sample is the source of the 25 T cell receptor beta chains below, sequenced in a study of T cells after somatic rescue of genetic block. The protocol was immunoSEQ multiplex PCR, while the TCRdb copy is restricted to in-frame clones and leaves out a portion. The sample yields 60,000 to 90,000 clones, roughly 93% seen once. Sequencing used peripheral blood mononuclear cells (PBMCs). Every receptor here comes from a man younger than 40.

The V call is TRBV7-2, the J call TRBJ2-7; 8 bases line up with TRBD2. The CDR3 is 14 amino acids. V was pared by 5 bases and J by 3 bases, with 6 bases of the junction left unmatched. Germline lookup yields CDR1 SGHTA and CDR2 FQGNSA. CDR3 in amino acids: CASSIGLAGYEQYF. The DNA for the CDR3 is TGTGCCAGCAGCATTGGGCTAGCGGGCTACGAGCAGTACTTC.

The J gene is TRBJ1-3, the V gene TRBV9; D possibly corresponds to TRBD1 (6 bases). Trimming left V 0 bases short and J 4 bases short, with 11 bases between. Per germline, CDR1 SGDLS and CDR2 YYNGEE. CDR3 length: 15 amino acids. The DNA of the CDR3 is TGTGCCAGCAGCGTAGGGGCAGGGGTAGGAAACACCATATATTTT. Its translation is CASSVGAGVGNTIYF.

This clone was seen a few times. The rearrangement joins TRBV6-5 to TRBJ1-4; D is undetermined. CDR1 MNHEY and CDR2 SVGAGI come from the germline V gene. Trimming took 6 bases from V and 8 from J, leaving 16 bases between them. CDR3 length: 14 residues. CDR3 region: CASRRRADGEKLFF. The CDR3 DNA follows: TGTGCCAGCAGACGAAGGGCGGACGGCGAAAAACTGTTTTTT.

V and J are TRBV10-3 and TRBJ2-2; D unclear. Trimming left V 7 bases short and J 0 bases short, with 6 bases between. Per germline, CDR1 ENHRY and CDR2 SYGVKD. The CDR3 consists of 13 residues. This chain's CDR3 is CAINSPNTGELFF. The CDR3 DNA reads as TGTGCCATCAACAGCCCGAACACCGGGGAGCTGTTTTTT.

The chain joins TRBV5-6 to TRBJ1-6, with TRBD1 identical over 8 bases. The CDR3 covers 16 residues. Germline V CDR1 and CDR2: SGHDT, YYEEEE. Losses at the gene ends were 0 bases for V and 7 bases for J; bases not matched to a gene: 6. The CDR3 DNA sequence: TGTGCCAGCAGCTTGGATACAGGGGGTGGAAATTCACCCCTCCACTTT. Translation: CASSLDTGGGNSPLHF.

This chain joins TRBV18 and TRBJ1-1, with D perhaps TRBD1 (5 bases). CDR1 is KGHSH and CDR2 is LQKENI in the germline V gene. V lost 3 bases, J lost 3 bases, and 14 bases lay in between. CDR3 length: 15 amino acids. The CDR3 region is CASSPVFDRYTEAFF. For the CDR3, the DNA is TGTGCCAGCTCACCGGTTTTCGACAGATACACTGAAGCTTTCTTT. Variable domain in full (rest from reference TRBV18 and TRBJ1-1): NAGVMQNPRHLVRRRGQEARLRCSPMKGHSHVYWYRQLPEEGLKFMVYLQKENIIDESGMPKERFSAEFPKEGPSILRIQQVVRGDSAAYFCASSPVFDRYTEAFFGQGTRLTVV.

This chain links TRBV7-8 with TRBJ2-3, with D unresolved. V dropped 4 bases and J dropped 5 bases, with 19 bases sitting between them. Germline assignment: CDR1 SGHVS and CDR2 FQNEAQ. The CDR3 is 16 amino acids. The DNA for the CDR3 is TGTGCCAGCAGCTGGCGCCTTGCCGACCCTGGAGATACGCAGTATTTT. Translated: CASSWRLADPGDTQYF.

Written as DNA, the CDR3 is TGCGCCAGCAGCCAAGATACAGGGGTTGAGCAGTACTTC. Its protein is CASSQDTGVEQYF. The chain is built from TRBV4-3 and TRBJ2-7, with 7 bases that match TRBD1. Per germline, CDR1 LGHNA and CDR2 YSLEER. This CDR3 has 13 amino acids. Trimming took 0 bases from V and 7 from J; bases not matched to a gene: 3.

This chain links TRBV13 with TRBJ2-1; tentative D call: TRBD2 (5 bases). V lost 10 bases and J lost 5, with 21 bases in between. Germline CDR1 reads PRHDT; CDR2 reads FYEKMQ (reference sequence). The CDR3 sequence is 15 residues long. CDR3 bases: TGTGCCACAAGCAACAACATGGGAGTCGACAATGAGCAGTTCTTC. This codes for CATSNNMGVDNEQFF.

The table lists this clone with a few counts. J is TRBJ2-3 and V is TRBV6-8; unclear D gene. The CDR3 contains 13 residues. Germline CDR1 reads MNHGY; CDR2 reads SAAAGT. V lost 6 bases to trimming and J lost 0 bases, with 7 bases between them. The CDR3 DNA sequence: TGTGCCAGCAGCCTCCACAGCACAGATACGCAGTATTTT. It is translated as CASSLHSTDTQYF.

Only one count was recorded for this clone. The rearrangement joins TRBV27 to TRBJ2-7; no clear D. This CDR3 has 13 residues. The V gene's germline CDR1 is MNHEY and CDR2 SMNVEV (reference sequence). V lost 4 bases and J lost 2, with 9 bases in between. The CDR3 sequence: CASSSAPPYEQYF. The CDR3 DNA is TGTGCCAGCAGTTCCGCCCCGCCCTACGAGCAGTACTTC.

The rearrangement links TRBV9 to TRBJ2-7; the D is unclear. Germline lookup yields CDR1 SGDLS and CDR2 YYNGEE. V was pared by 0 bases and J by 1 base, with 5 bases between. The CDR3 has 13 residues. The CDR3: CASSVEDSYEQYF. The CDR3 DNA reads as TGTGCCAGCAGCGTAGAGGATTCCTACGAGCAGTACTTC.

This rearrangement joins TRBV29-1 to TRBJ1-4; D is perhaps TRBD1 (5 bases). Germline assignment: CDR1 SQVTM and CDR2 ANQGSEA. The V end lost 7 bases, the J end lost 8 bases, and 20 bases lay between the germline ends. This CDR3 has 14 amino acids. CDR3 in DNA: TGCAGCGCTTCCCTCCAGGGCTTAGGGGAAAAACTGTTTTTT. Translating it yields CSASLQGLGEKLFF.

This chain links TRBV4-2 with TRBJ1-2; D unresolved. CDR3 length: 15 residues. Germline loops: CDR1 LGHNA, CDR2 YNFKEQ. V lost 1 base and J lost 2, with 11 bases in between. The CDR3 is CASSQAEGNNYGYTF. DNA for the CDR3: TGTGCCAGCAGCCAAGCGGAGGGTAACAACTATGGCTACACCTTC.

V and J are TRBV5-5 and TRBJ2-2; 12 nucleotides agree with TRBD1. From germline, CDR1 is SGHKS and CDR2 YYEKEE (reference sequence). V lost 4 bases to trimming and J lost 5 bases; unmatched junction nucleotides: 3. The CDR3 has 15 residues. CDR3 amino acids: CASSQGQGATGELFF. The CDR3 DNA reads as TGTGCCAGCAGCCAGGGACAGGGGGCGACCGGGGAGCTGTTTTTT.

This chain joins TRBV28 and TRBJ1-1; D might be TRBD1 (5 bases). This CDR3 is built from 14 residues. CDR1 is MDHEN and CDR2 is SYDVKM in the germline V gene. V was clipped by 2 bases and J by 5 bases, with 12 bases between them. This CDR3 is CASSLRGRRTEAFF. The CDR3 DNA is TGTGCCAGCAGTTTACGGGGCCGAAGAACTGAAGCTTTCTTT.

J is TRBJ1-1 and V is TRBV28, with D hard to call. Trimming pared 4 bases from V and 11 bases from J, leaving 11 bases between. This CDR3 has 11 residues. CDR1 is MDHEN and CDR2 is SYDVKM in the germline V gene. The CDR3 spells CASSYHLEAFF. CDR3 nucleotides: TGTGCCAGCAGTTACCACTTAGAGGCTTTCTTT.

CDR3 sequence: CATSRTNEKLFF. DNA for the CDR3: TGTGCCACCAGCAGAACAAATGAAAAACTGTTTTTT. The chain has TRBV15 and TRBJ1-4, with D uncertain. Trimming left V 2 bases short and J 5 bases short, with 3 bases between. This CDR3 spans 12 amino acids. The germline gives CDR1 LNHNV, CDR2 YYDKDF (reference sequence). Supplemented by reference TRBV15 and TRBJ1-4, the full variable domain reads DAMVIQNPRYQVTQFGKPVTLSCSQTLNHNVMYWYQQKSSQAPKLLFHYYDKDFNNEADTPDNFQSRRPNTSFCFLDIRSPGLGDTAMYLCATSRTNEKLFFGSGTQLSVL.

This CDR3 reads CASSLATNPYEQYF. CDR3 in DNA: TGTGCCAGCAGTTTAGCTACCAATCCCTACGAGCAGTACTTC. V gene TRBV28 combines with J gene TRBJ2-7; no definite D call. V was clipped by 2 bases and J by 2 bases, with 10 bases between them. The CDR3 spans 14 residues. Germline CDR1 MDHEN, CDR2 SYDVKM.

V gene TRBV6-5 combines with J gene TRBJ1-2; D is possibly TRBD1 (5 bases). Between the trimmed V and J ends, which lost 6 bases and 4 bases, there was a span of 12 bases. In germline, CDR1 is MNHEY, CDR2 SVGAGI. The CDR3 runs to 13 residues. CDR3 sequence (DNA): TGTGCCAGCAGCGACAGTTTCCTCTATGGCTACACCTTC. The encoded protein is CASSDSFLYGYTF.

The sample holds a few counts of this clone. This chain uses TRBV2 with TRBJ1-5; D unresolved. Trimming left V 4 bases short and J 0 bases short, with 13 bases between. The germline gives CDR1 SNHLY, CDR2 FYNNEI. The CDR3 spans 16 residues. The CDR3 region is CASSAGRRHSNQPQHF. The CDR3, as DNA: TGTGCCAGCAGTGCCGGACGGAGACATAGCAATCAGCCCCAGCATTTT.

The chain links TRBV6-6 to TRBJ2-7, with D possibly TRBD2 on 7 matching bases. The germline V and J ends were trimmed by 7 bases and 2 bases, with 12 bases remaining between them. Germline assignment: CDR1 MNHNY and CDR2 SVGAGI (reference sequence). The length of the CDR3 is 13 residues. CDR3 DNA: TGTGCCAGCACTCTAGGGGGGGCCTACGAGCAGTACTTC. It translates to CASTLGGAYEQYF.

The rearrangement links TRBV18 to TRBJ2-1; D remains ambiguous. The CDR3 loop spans 13 amino acids. The V gene lost 3 bases and the J gene lost 6 bases, with 9 bases spanning the gap. Germline values: CDR1 KGHSH, CDR2 LQKENI. The chain's CDR3 is CASSPVHGNEQFF. CDR3 coding DNA: TGTGCCAGCTCACCCGTACACGGCAATGAGCAGTTCTTC.

This clone was seen more than once but under ten times. The V gene is TRBV5-6, the J gene TRBJ1-1, with D unresolved. CDR1 is SGHDT, CDR2 YYEEEE, per germline. V was pared by 4 bases and J by 1 base, with 11 bases between. The CDR3 sequence is 14 residues long. In nucleotides, the CDR3 is TGTGCCAGCAGCCCAAACCCACGGAACACTGAAGCTTTCTTT. The encoded protein is CASSPNPRNTEAFF.

This sequence joins TRBV6-5 and TRBJ1-5; D unclear. The V end lost 9 bases, the J end lost 8 bases, and 17 bases lay between the germline ends. Germline V gene data show CDR1 as MNHEY and CDR2 as SVGAGI. The CDR3 is 13 amino acids. CDR3: CASSQDLMEPQHF. In nucleotides, the CDR3 is TGTGCCAGTTCCCAGGACTTAATGGAGCCCCAGCATTTT.